This TCR beta chain was captured in a study of radiation and T cells in renal cell carcinoma. Clones were read by immunoSEQ multiplex PCR, and TCRdb kept only the in-frame ones, dropping some. The sample lists 80,000 or so clones; 70% to 90% were seen once. The V end lost 4 bases, the J end lost 9 bases, and 13 bases lay between the germline ends. Germline V CDR1 and CDR2: MNHNS, SASEGT. CDR3 length: 13 residues. Documented time point: blood 4 weeks post-SBRT, at nephrectomy. Treatment of the sample: 15 Gy SBRT to primary tumor, nephrectomy 4 weeks later. The rearrangement links TRBV6-1 to TRBJ2-1, with D perhaps TRBD1 (5 bases). The clonotype originates from a woman between 65 and 79 years old with renal cell carcinoma. The sequencing used blood, collected from a patient whose treatment included radiotherapy and nephrectomy. CDR3 sequence (DNA): TGTGCCAGCAGTGTGACAGTACAAGCTGAGCAGTTCTTC. It specifies CASSVTVQAEQFF.